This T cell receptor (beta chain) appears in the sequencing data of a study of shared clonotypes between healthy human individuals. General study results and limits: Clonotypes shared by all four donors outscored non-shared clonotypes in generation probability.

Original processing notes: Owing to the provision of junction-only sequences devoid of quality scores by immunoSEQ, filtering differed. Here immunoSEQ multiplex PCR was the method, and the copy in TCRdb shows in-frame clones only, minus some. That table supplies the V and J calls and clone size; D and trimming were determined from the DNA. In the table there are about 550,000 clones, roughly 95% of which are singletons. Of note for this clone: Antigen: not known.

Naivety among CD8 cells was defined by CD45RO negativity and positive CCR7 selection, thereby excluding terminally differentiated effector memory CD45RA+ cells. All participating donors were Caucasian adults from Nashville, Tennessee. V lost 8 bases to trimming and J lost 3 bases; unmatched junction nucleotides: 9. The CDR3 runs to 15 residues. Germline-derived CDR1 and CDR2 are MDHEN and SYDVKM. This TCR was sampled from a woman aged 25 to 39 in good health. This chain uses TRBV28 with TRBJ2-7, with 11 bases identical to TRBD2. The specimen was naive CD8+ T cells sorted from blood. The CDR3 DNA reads TGTGCCAGCCTCCCGGCGGGACTAGCGGTCTACGAGCAGTACTTC. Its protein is CASLPAGLAVYEQYF.